The rows below give T cell receptor beta chains drawn from one sample of a study of blood T cell repertoires in COVID-19. Some clones are missing from TCRdb's copy, which holds only in-frame ones; the method was immunoSEQ multiplex PCR. The sample records approximately 100,000 clones, 70% to 90% being singletons. Material: peripheral blood. The receptor set was obtained from a human donor in a cohort sampled during active COVID-19. CDR3s include the opening cysteine and the closing phenylalanine or tryptophan. A D gene is named only where the DNA matches it firmly. Not every row has a clone size; where given, it reads once, few, many or a size class.

V	D	J	size	DNA	CDR3
TRBV5-1	NA	TRBJ2-7	NA	TGCGCCAGCACCCCGACAGGAAACTACGAGCAGTACTTC	CASTPTGNYEQYF
TRBV19	TRBD2	TRBJ2-5	NA	TGTGCCAGTAGTATAGGGGGCACTAGCGGCCAAGAGACCCAGTACTTC	CASSIGGTSGQETQYF
TRBV28	TRBD1	TRBJ1-2	NA	TGTGCCAGCAGTTTATGGACAGGGGAATATGGCTACACCTTC	CASSLWTGEYGYTF
TRBV20-1	NA	TRBJ2-1	NA	TGCAGTGCTAGTGTTACTGAATTCTACAATGAGCAGTTCTTC	CSASVTEFYNEQFF
TRBV7-9	NA	TRBJ1-4	NA	TGTGCCAGCAGCCTACCGCCGGGCAGGGTGAATGAAAAACTGTTTTTT	CASSLPPGRVNEKLFF
TRBV28	TRBD2	TRBJ2-3	NA	TGTGCCAGCAGTTTCGAGCGGGGGGGCACAGATACGCAGTATTTT	CASSFERGGTDTQYF
TRBV10-1	TRBD2	TRBJ2-2	NA	TGCGCCAGCCTCACCAGCGGGAGTTTTGCCACCGGGGAGCTGTTTTTT	CASLTSGSFATGELFF
TRBV28	TRBD1	TRBJ1-3	NA	TGTGCCAGCAGTCCCGGAGGGGACAGCGGAAACACCATATATTTT	CASSPGGDSGNTIYF
TRBV7-9	NA	TRBJ1-5	NA	TGTGCCAGCAGCTTAGCGGAGAGCAATCAGCCCCAGCATTTT	CASSLAESNQPQHF
TRBV4-1	NA	TRBJ2-2	NA	TGCGCCAGCAGTCCTACCGGTACCGGGGAGCTGTTTTTT	CASSPTGTGELFF
TRBV4-1	NA	TRBJ2-7	NA	TGCGCCAGCAGAAGGCAGGCGGGGTTCTACGAGCAGTACTTC	CASRRQAGFYEQYF
TRBV9	NA	TRBJ1-2	NA	TGTGCCAGCAGCGTAGGGGCAGAAAAATATGGCTACACCTTC	CASSVGAEKYGYTF
TRBV5-1	NA	TRBJ2-5	NA	TGCGCCAGCACCCTCGGGACTTCGCAAGAGACCCAGTACTTC	CASTLGTSQETQYF
TRBV5-1	NA	TRBJ2-2	NA	TGCGCCAGCAGCGCGACAGGTTCCGGGGAGCTGTTTTTT	CASSATGSGELFF
TRBV29-1	TRBD1	TRBJ1-2	NA	TGCAGCGGCGCCGGGACAGGGAGCTATGGCTACACCTTC	CSGAGTGSYGYTF
TRBV7-9	TRBD1	TRBJ2-7	NA	TGTGCCAGCACCAGTACCGGGACAGGGGACGGCTCCTACGAGCAGTACTTC	CASTSTGTGDGSYEQYF
TRBV29-1	TRBD1	TRBJ1-6	once	TGCAGCGTTGCGGTGGGGACAGATACAAGTTCACCCCTCCACTTT	CSVAVGTDTSSPLHF
TRBV12-3/TRBV12-4	NA	TRBJ1-3	NA	TGTGCCAGCAGTTCCCCCCCGACTTTCTTATTT	CASSSPPTFLF
TRBV7-8	NA	TRBJ2-2	NA	TGTGCCAGCAGCTTAGAACAGGGAACCGGGGAGCTGTTTTTT	CASSLEQGTGELFF
TRBV20-1	NA	TRBJ2-5	NA	TGCAGTGCTAACCACAGGGTTACCCAGTACTTC	CSANHRVTQYF
TRBV7-2	TRBD1	TRBJ2-3	NA	TGTGCCAGCAGCTCCGGGACAGAAGCAGATACGCAGTATTTT	CASSSGTEADTQYF
TRBV9	NA	TRBJ1-3	few	TGTGCCAGCAGCGTTTCTAGCACAGCCGCTTCTGGAAACACCATATATTTT	CASSVSSTAASGNTIYF
TRBV5-8	TRBD1	TRBJ2-7	once	TGTGCCAGCAGCTTACCCGGGACAGGGGGTGAGGAGCAGTACTTC	CASSLPGTGGEEQYF
TRBV6-1	TRBD1	TRBJ2-5	NA	TGTGCCAGCAGTGAATGGACAGGCGCCCACGGGACCCAGTACTTC	CASSEWTGAHGTQYF
TRBV7-6	NA	TRBJ2-7	once	TGTGCCAGCAGCTTAGGGGCCCCCTACGAGCAGTACTTC	CASSLGAPYEQYF
TRBV3-1/TRBV3-2	TRBD2	TRBJ2-1	NA	TGTGCCAGCAGCCAGGGGAGCGGGAGCTCCTACAATGAGCAGTTCTTC	CASSQGSGSSYNEQFF
TRBV5-1	NA	TRBJ2-1	NA	TGCGCCAGCACTCAGGGGGGTACCTCCTACAATGAGCAGTTCTTC	CASTQGGTSYNEQFF
TRBV5-1	TRBD2	TRBJ2-2	NA	TGCGCCAGCAGCTTGAGCGGGGGTGACACCGGGGAGCTGTTTTTT	CASSLSGGDTGELFF
TRBV12-3/TRBV12-4	NA	TRBJ2-3	NA	TGTGCCAGCAGTTTCCTTTCCGCGGATACGCAGTATTTT	CASSFLSADTQYF
TRBV5-5	TRBD1	TRBJ1-6	NA	TGTGCCAGCAGCTTGGATAGGGACAGATATTCACCCCTCCACTTT	CASSLDRDRYSPLHF
TRBV9	NA	TRBJ1-1	NA	TGTGCCAGCAGCGTAGTCCCGGGGTCAGAAGCTTTCTTT	CASSVVPGSEAFF
TRBV6-5	NA	TRBJ2-7	once	TGTGCCAGCAATGCCGGGGGAGGGGGCTCCTACGAGCAGTACTTC	CASNAGGGGSYEQYF
TRBV4-1	TRBD2	TRBJ2-1	NA	TGCGCCAGCAGCCAAGCCCCGGGACTAGCGCATACTAACAATGAGCAGTTCTTC	CASSQAPGLAHTNNEQFF
TRBV4-2	NA	TRBJ1-1	NA	TGTGCCAGCAGCCAACCTTCCACGAGCGGGGGGCTGGGGGCTTTCTTT	CASSQPSTSGGLGAFF
TRBV5-1	NA	TRBJ2-7	NA	TGCGCCAGCAGTTCAGACAGGTACGAGCAGTACTTC	CASSSDRYEQYF
TRBV7-3	NA	TRBJ2-7	NA	TGTGCCAGCAGCTTAATTTCGGGGTTCAAACTTTACGAGCAGTACTTC	CASSLISGFKLYEQYF
TRBV19	NA	TRBJ2-1	NA	TGTGCCAGTAGTATTCGGGTTGGTGAGCAGTTCTTC	CASSIRVGEQFF
TRBV2	TRBD2	TRBJ2-5	NA	TGTGCCAGCAGACCGACTAGCGTGGAAGAGACCCAGTACTTC	CASRPTSVEETQYF
TRBV27	TRBD1	TRBJ2-2	NA	TGTGCCAGCAGTCGCCCCGCAGGGGGCGGCACCGGGGAGCTGTTTTTT	CASSRPAGGGTGELFF
TRBV5-1	TRBD1	TRBJ2-5	NA	TGCGCCAGCAGCATGGGACAGGGTGAGGAGACCCAGTACTTC	CASSMGQGEETQYF
TRBV20-1	NA	TRBJ1-2	NA	TGCAGTGCTAGTTGGGCAGTCTATGGCTACACCTTC	CSASWAVYGYTF
TRBV6-4	NA	TRBJ2-7	few	TGTGCCAGCAAACCACCCAGGGACGAGCAGTACTTC	CASKPPRDEQYF
TRBV3-1/TRBV3-2	NA	TRBJ1-4	NA	TGTGCCAGCAAGCTAGGGGCTAATGAAAAACTGTTTTTT	CASKLGANEKLFF
TRBV5-8	NA	TRBJ1-4	NA	TGTGCCAGCAGCCCCCATGGGAGAACTAATGAAAAACTGTTTTTT	CASSPHGRTNEKLFF
TRBV4-1	TRBD1	TRBJ1-5	NA	TGCGCCAGCAGCCACTGGGCCTGGGACAGGGAAGGCAATCAGCCCCAGCATTTT	CASSHWAWDREGNQPQHF
TRBV19	NA	TRBJ1-6	NA	TGTGCCAGCGAAAACAGGGACTATAATTCACCCCTCCACTTT	CASENRDYNSPLHF
TRBV6-1	NA	TRBJ2-5	NA	TGTGCCAGCAGTGAGCAGGGAGGGACCCAGTACTTC	CASSEQGGTQYF
TRBV4-1	NA	TRBJ2-3	NA	TGCGCCAGCAGCCAATTCGGGGGGCCGGATACGCAGTATTTT	CASSQFGGPDTQYF
TRBV4-3	NA	TRBJ2-2	NA	TGCGCCAGCAGCTATCGACAGGCCGGGGAGCTGTTTTTT	CASSYRQAGELFF
TRBV28	NA	TRBJ1-2	once	TGTGCCAGCAGTTTAGGCGGGGACCCATCTAACTATGGCTACACCTTC	CASSLGGDPSNYGYTF
TRBV6-2/TRBV6-3	NA	TRBJ2-5	NA	TGTGCCAGCAGTTACCCCCCAGTGGTAGAGACCCAGTACTTC	CASSYPPVVETQYF
TRBV11-3	TRBD1	TRBJ2-2	few	TGTGCCAGCAGCTTACCCGGGACAGGGCCCACCGGGGAGCTGTTTTTT	CASSLPGTGPTGELFF
TRBV12-3/TRBV12-4	TRBD2	TRBJ2-5	NA	TGTGCCAGCCGTCCACCCGGGACTATCTTCTGCAACTTC	CASRPPGTIFCNF